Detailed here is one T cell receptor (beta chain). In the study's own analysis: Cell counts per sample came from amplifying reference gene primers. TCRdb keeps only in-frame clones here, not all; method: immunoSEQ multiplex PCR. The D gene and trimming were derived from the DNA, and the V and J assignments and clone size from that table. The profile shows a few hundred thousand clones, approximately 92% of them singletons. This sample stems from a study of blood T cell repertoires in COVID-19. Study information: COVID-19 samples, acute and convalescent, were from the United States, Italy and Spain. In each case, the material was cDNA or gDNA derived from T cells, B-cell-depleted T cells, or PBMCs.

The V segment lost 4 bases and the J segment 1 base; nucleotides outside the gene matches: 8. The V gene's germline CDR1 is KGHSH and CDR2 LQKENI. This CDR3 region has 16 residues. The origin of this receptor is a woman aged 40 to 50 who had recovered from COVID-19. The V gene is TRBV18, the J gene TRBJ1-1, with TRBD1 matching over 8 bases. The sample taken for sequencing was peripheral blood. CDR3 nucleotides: TGTGCCAGCTCACTGCCTCGGACAGGGACGAACACTGAAGCTTTCTTT. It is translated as CASSLPRTGTNTEAFF.